A selection of T cell receptor beta chains follows, all from one sample in a study of cytomegalovirus exposure and HLA in healthy donors. Clones were read by immunoSEQ multiplex PCR, and TCRdb kept only the in-frame ones, dropping some. The sample has approximately 160,000 clones, about four fifths seen once; the top ten hold about 0.4%. The source material was PBMCs. These TCRs come from a boy between 2 and 15 years old in good health and CMV-seronegative. Both conserved end residues are part of each CDR3.

j_gene,v_gene,CDR3aa
TRBJ2-7,TRBV4-1,CASSQDRSGLSEQYF
TRBJ1-5,TRBV10-3,CAISEIGDRVLPQHF
TRBJ2-1,TRBV10-3,CATGGESYNEQFF
TRBJ1-3,TRBV28,CASPPPGQMTYPPGNTIYF
TRBJ1-1,TRBV6-5,CASTHRVLGNTEAFF
TRBJ1-6,TRBV19,CASSSPYRDYNSPLHF
TRBJ1-5,TRBV19,CASSIYTGNQPQHF
TRBJ1-1,TRBV27,CASSASTIYTEAFF
TRBJ2-5,TRBV2,CATGFSGETQYF
TRBJ1-1,TRBV7-3,CASSYGSLNTEAFF
TRBJ2-1,TRBV5-1,CASSLNPPDRSYNEQFF
TRBJ2-2,TRBV6-5,CASSYAGPNTGELFF
TRBJ2-5,TRBV5-4,CASSRATAGRQETQYF
TRBJ1-1,TRBV29-1,CSVDRTGSNTEAFF
TRBJ2-7,TRBV11-3,CASSLGGDSYEQYF
TRBJ2-3,TRBV10-3,CAISGGGTDTQYF
TRBJ1-2,TRBV25-1,CASSAPGRSNYGYTF
TRBJ2-7,TRBV27,CASSLSRGQASSYEQYF
TRBJ2-1,TRBV7-7,CASSPLGQVGNEQFF
TRBJ1-1,TRBV11-2,CASSLAGTLNTEAFF
TRBJ2-3,TRBV5-1,CASSLDTSGRDTQYF
TRBJ1-2,TRBV30,CAWSDRVLGYTF
TRBJ2-5,TRBV5-8,CASSHTWDSNQETQYF
TRBJ1-1,TRBV5-6,CASSLGRAGNTEAFF